This T cell receptor beta chain was recorded in a study of shared clonotypes between healthy human individuals. Study-level results: Incomplete sequencing of sorted subsets was indicated by rarefaction despite large depth. Generally, estimated richness proved larger in naive subsets than it did in memory subsets.

This clone has a handful of counts. What it recognizes is unknown. The V and J ends lost 7 bases and 4 bases, in that order; junction bases with no gene match: 7. CDR3 length: 14 residues. Germline-derived CDR1 and CDR2 are MNHNS and SASEGT. Nashville, Tennessee was home to all donors, each a Caucasian adult. The CD4+ fraction was divided into a CD45RA+ naive subset and a CD45RA-negative memory subset. Profiled with immunoSEQ multiplex PCR; TCRdb holds only in-frame clones, not every one. This sample yields some 790,000 clones, of which roughly two thirds are seen a single time; approximately 1.8% belongs to the top ten.

The sample was memory CD4+ T cells sorted from blood. Subset reported: CD45RA-negative fraction. This TCR was recovered from a woman aged 25-40 years in good health. The J gene is TRBJ2-5, the V gene TRBV6-1, with 9 bases fitting TRBD1. The CDR3 coding sequence is TGTGCCAGCAAACCCCACAGGGGGCGAGAGACCCAGTACTTC. It codes for CASKPHRGRETQYF.